These T cell receptor beta chains were read from a single sample in a study of cytomegalovirus exposure and HLA in healthy donors. Here immunoSEQ multiplex PCR was the method, and the copy in TCRdb shows in-frame clones only, minus some. The profile shows about 140,000 clones, over 80% of them singletons. The specimen sequenced was PBMCs. The receptor set was obtained from a woman aged 25 to 39 in good health and CMV-seronegative. The conserved cysteine and the conserved F or W are not part of the CDR3 here.

V,CDR3
TRBV5-4,ASSSGGQIYEQY
TRBV7-9,ASSPIDRFYEQY
TRBV6-1,ASSEWTGRGYT
TRBV14,ASSQVGGQGRYEQY
TRBV5-1,ASSLERGTDTQY
TRBV7-9,ASSPSGGLIYEQY
TRBV2,ASRIPGGLETQY
TRBV7-2,ASSPRLLTYEQY
TRBV10-2,ASSESGGLADSYNEQF
TRBV11-2,ASSPGRGGNQPQH
TRBV5-6,ASSPQGDTYEQY
TRBV4-1,ASSLTGMNTEAF
TRBV7-2,ASSSQSGTGELF
TRBV7-9,ASSRRRVDTEAF
TRBV2,ASSIQGASEAF
TRBV6-5,ASTQGQGVAGYT
TRBV19,ASHWGGLPGHSNQPQH
TRBV5-1,ASSTGNSYNEQF
TRBV5-6,ASSLEGGTGFYGYT
TRBV5-1,ASSSGPQGGETQY
TRBV28,ASSLSQGVGYT
TRBV7-8,ASSFSGSKDYGYT
TRBV6-1,ASRGQAREQY
TRBV7-7,ASSLVWGLAGVLF
TRBV5-8,ASSADRGDSPLH
TRBV5-4,ASSPPDRGRNTQY
TRBV28,ASSFQEPKKAF
TRBV7-3,ASSLAGVPNEQF
TRBV18,ASSPGRSPDTQY
TRBV27,ASAFSGGAWEQF
TRBV27,ASSLWASGRGTDTQY
TRBV5-1,ASSLGGLSTDTQY
TRBV6-5,ASSSSTSGGTDTQY
TRBV11-2,ASSLGASLVQETQY
TRBV5-1,ASSSADSMNTEAF
TRBV18,ASSPRMAGTSYEQY
TRBV7-8,ASSPSVGELF
TRBV7-9,ASSVNYRVLSNTGELF
TRBV19,ASRSILGNFPYEQY
TRBV11-2,ASSPRVAGANTGGLF
TRBV10-2,ASSFTGSYEQY
TRBV27,ASRPWDREYGYT
TRBV21-1,ASSKEVTGLNTLYEQY
TRBV4-3,ASSRKTGAESYGYT
TRBV30,AWSPGNYGYT
TRBV30,AWSARTEAF
TRBV7-9,ASSFGGVGYT
TRBV7-9,SSSPPDRRNTEAF
TRBV11-3,ASSRGAGEETQY